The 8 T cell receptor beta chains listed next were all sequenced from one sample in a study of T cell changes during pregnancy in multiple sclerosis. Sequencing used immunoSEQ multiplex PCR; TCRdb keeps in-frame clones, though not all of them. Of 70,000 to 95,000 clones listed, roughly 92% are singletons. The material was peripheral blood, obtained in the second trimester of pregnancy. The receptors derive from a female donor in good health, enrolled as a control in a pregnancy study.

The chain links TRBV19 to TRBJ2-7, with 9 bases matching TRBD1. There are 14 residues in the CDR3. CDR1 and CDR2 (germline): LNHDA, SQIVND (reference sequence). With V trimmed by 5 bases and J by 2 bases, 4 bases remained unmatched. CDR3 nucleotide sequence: TGTGCCAGTAGTCCTCGGGACAGGGCCTACGAGCAGTACTTC. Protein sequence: CASSPRDRAYEQYF.

This CDR3 reads CASSPPGTANTEAFF. CDR3 sequence (DNA): TGTGCCAGCAGCCCTCCCGGGACAGCGAACACTGAAGCTTTCTTT. V usage is TRBV5-4 and J usage is TRBJ1-1; 7 nucleotides agree with TRBD1. CDR1 and CDR2 (germline): SGHNT, YYREEE (reference sequence). The V gene end was trimmed by 4 bases and the J gene end by 1 base; junction bases not matched to a gene: 7. This CDR3 has 15 residues.

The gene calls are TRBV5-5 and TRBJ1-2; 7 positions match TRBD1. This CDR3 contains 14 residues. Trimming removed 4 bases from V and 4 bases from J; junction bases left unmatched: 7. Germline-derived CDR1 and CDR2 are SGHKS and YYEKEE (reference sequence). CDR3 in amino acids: CASSLGQVVYGYTF. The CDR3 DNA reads TGTGCCAGCAGCCTCGGACAGGTGGTCTATGGCTACACCTTC.

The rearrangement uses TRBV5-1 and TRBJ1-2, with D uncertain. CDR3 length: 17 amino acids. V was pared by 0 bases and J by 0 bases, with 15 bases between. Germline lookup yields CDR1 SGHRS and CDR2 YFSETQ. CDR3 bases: TGCGCCAGCAGCTTGGGGCTCCAGCAGAGGGCTAACTATGGCTACACCTTC. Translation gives CASSLGLQQRANYGYTF.

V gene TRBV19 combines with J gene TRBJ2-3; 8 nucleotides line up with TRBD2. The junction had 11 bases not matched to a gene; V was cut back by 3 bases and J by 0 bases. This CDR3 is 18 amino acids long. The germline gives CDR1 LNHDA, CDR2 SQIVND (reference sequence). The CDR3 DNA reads TGTGCCAGTAGTATCTTCGCGGGGGGACCCTCTAGCACAGATACGCAGTATTTT. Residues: CASSIFAGGPSSTDTQYF.

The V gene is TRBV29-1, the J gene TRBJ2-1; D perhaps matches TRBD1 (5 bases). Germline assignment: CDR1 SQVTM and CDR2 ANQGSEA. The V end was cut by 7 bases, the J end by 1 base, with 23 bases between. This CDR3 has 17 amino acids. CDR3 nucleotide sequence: TGCAGCGCCCGCAGGGCTATAATCCATAGGTCCTACAATGAGCAGTTCTTC. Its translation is CSARRAIIHRSYNEQFF.

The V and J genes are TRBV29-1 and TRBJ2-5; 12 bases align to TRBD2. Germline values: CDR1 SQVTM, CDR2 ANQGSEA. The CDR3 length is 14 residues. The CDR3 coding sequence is TGCAGAGGGAGGCTAGCGGGGGGGAAAGAGACCCAGTACTTC. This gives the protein CRGRLAGGKETQYF.

CDR3 DNA: TGTGCCAGCAGCTTAGCTAGCGGGGGGGCGGACGAGCAGTACTTC. Amino acid sequence: CASSLASGGADEQYF. The chain has TRBV7-9 and TRBJ2-7, with TRBD2 matching 11 bases. Losses at the gene ends were 0 bases for V and 5 bases for J; bases not matched to a gene: 3. CDR1 and CDR2 (germline): SEHNR, FQNEAQ (reference sequence). This CDR3 has 15 residues.